The sequence of this T cell receptor (beta chain) was determined in a study of radiation and T cells in renal cell carcinoma. Study-level results: In blood, top tumor clones expanded by 2 weeks, shrinking by 4.

As concerns this clone: No antigen is known for it.

Assay: immunoSEQ multiplex PCR; the TCRdb copy retains only in-frame clones and omits some. The data show 130,000 to 150,000 clones, with 88% seen just once and 9.5% to 15% held by the top ten. The germline V gene encodes CDR1 SEHNR and CDR2 FQNEAQ (reference sequence). Trimming left V 5 bases short and J 0 bases short, with 14 bases between. The CDR3 extends over 16 amino acids. Time point denoted: baseline pretreatment blood. Regarding treatment: 15 Gy SBRT to primary tumor, nephrectomy 4 weeks later. This renal cell carcinoma was of the clear cell type. This specimen consisted of blood, obtained from a patient whose treatment included radiotherapy and nephrectomy. The sequence derives from a woman aged 50 to 60 with renal cell carcinoma. The gene calls are TRBV7-9 and TRBJ1-3; no definite D call. For the CDR3, the DNA is TGTGCCAGCAGCCCGCTCGGCAGCCACTCTGGAAACACCATATATTTT. Translated: CASSPLGSHSGNTIYF.